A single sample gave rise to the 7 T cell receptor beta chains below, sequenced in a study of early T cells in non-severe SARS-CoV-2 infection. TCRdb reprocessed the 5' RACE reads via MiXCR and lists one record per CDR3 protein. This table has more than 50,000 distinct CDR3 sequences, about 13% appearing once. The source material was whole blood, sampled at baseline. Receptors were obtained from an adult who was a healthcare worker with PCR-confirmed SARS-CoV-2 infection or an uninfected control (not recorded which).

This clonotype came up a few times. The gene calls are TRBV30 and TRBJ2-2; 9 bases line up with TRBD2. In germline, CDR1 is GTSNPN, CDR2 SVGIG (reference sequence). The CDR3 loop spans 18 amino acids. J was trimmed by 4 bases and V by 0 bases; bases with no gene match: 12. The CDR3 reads CAWSVRGSGSSGTGELFF. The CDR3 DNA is TGTGCCTGGAGTGTACGCGGTAGCGGGAGCTCGGGCACCGGGGAGCTGTTTTTT. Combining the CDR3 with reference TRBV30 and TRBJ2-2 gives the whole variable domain SQTIHQWPATLVQPVGSPLSLECTVEGTSNPNLYWYRQAAGRGLQLLFYSVGIGQISSEVPQNLSASRPQDRQFILSSKKLLLSDSGFYLCAWSVRGSGSSGTGELFFGEGSRLTVL.

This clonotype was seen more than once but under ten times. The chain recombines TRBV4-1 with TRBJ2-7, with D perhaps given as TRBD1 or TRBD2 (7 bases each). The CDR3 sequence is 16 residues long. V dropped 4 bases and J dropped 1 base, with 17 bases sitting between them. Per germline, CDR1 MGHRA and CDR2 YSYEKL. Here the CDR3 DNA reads TGCGCCAGCAGCCCCGGGGAGGGGGCGCCTTCCTACGAGCAGTACTTC. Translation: CASSPGEGAPSYEQYF.

The CDR3 protein is CASSLQGRSYEQYF. CDR3 nucleotide sequence: TGTGCCAGCAGTTTACAGGGCCGAAGCTACGAGCAGTACTTC. V and J are TRBV27 and TRBJ2-7; D is possibly TRBD1 (5 bases). The germline V gene has CDR1 MNHEY and CDR2 SMNVEV (reference sequence). CDR3 length: 14 amino acids. The V end was cut by 2 bases, the J end by 3 bases, with 11 bases between.

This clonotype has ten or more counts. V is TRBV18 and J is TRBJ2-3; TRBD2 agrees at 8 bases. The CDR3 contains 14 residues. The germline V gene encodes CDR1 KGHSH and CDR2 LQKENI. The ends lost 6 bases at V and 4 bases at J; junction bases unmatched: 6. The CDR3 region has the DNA TGTGCCAGCTCGGGGACTAGTTTCGCAGATACGCAGTATTTT. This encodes CASSGTSFADTQYF.

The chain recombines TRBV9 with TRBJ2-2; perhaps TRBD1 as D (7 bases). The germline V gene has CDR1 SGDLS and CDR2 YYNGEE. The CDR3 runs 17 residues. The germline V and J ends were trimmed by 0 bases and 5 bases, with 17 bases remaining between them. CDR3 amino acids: CASSVGPAAGGTGELFF. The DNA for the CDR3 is TGTGCCAGCAGCGTAGGGCCCGCGGCAGGGGGGACCGGGGAGCTGTTTTTT.

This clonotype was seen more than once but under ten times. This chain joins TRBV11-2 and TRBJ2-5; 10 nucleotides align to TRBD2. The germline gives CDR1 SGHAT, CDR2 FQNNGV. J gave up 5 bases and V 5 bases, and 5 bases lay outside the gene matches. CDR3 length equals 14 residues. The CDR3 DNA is TGTGCCAGCAGCATAAATAGCGGGAGGGAGACCCAGTACTTC. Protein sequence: CASSINSGRETQYF. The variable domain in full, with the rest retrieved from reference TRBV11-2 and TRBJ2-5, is EAGVAQSPRYKIIEKRQSVAFWCNPISGHATLYWYQQILGQGPKLLIQFQNNGVVDDSQLPKDRFSAERLKGVDSTLKIQPAKLEDSAVYLCASSINSGRETQYFGPGTRLLVL.

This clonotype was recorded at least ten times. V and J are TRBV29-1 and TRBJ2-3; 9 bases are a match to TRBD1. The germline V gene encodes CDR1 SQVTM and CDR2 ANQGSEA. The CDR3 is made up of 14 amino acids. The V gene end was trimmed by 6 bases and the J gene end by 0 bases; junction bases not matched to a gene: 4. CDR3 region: CSVYRGQSTDTQYF. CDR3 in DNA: TGCAGCGTCTACAGGGGGCAGAGCACAGATACGCAGTATTTT.